Here is one T cell receptor beta chain with its context. This clone was counted once. Its specific antigen is unknown. Within one base of it there is no much larger clone, and no base qualities were kept. In Seattle, one collaborating source enrolled patients while the infection was active and tracked those patients longitudinally over the course of disease. Whole blood was collected in K2EDTA tubes by collaborating institutions according to the institutions' own protocols. Collaborator samples were shipped for TCRbeta analysis as frozen whole blood, isolated PBMCs, or DNA extracted from either sample type. The immunoSEQ Assay, a bias-controlled multiplex PCR, was used to amplify TCRbeta CDR3 regions from genomic DNA. Per the source publication's procedure: Within the assay, amplification of reference gene primers was used to estimate how many nucleated cells each sample contained. Sequence reads were collapsed and filtered to measure the absolute abundance of every unique TCRbeta CDR3 rearrangement. Productive Simpson clonality was computed per sample as the square root of Simpson's diversity index over productive rearrangements. The clones in this table, taken by TCRdb from immuneACCESS, are in-frame only. Not every clone is retained; where verified, under half of the shortfall comes from an unresolved V gene, and the cause of the rest is unknown. The DNA was the basis for D and trimming; V, J and clone size are from that table. The sample table shows some 300,000 clones, and roughly 90% are seen once. About 12% of the sample is in the top ten clones.

This record comes from a study of blood T cell repertoires in COVID-19 (dated by TCRdb to about 2020). Regarding the study in general: Collaborator samples came from the United States, Italy and Spain and covered acute and convalescent phases of COVID-19. The prospective study material was composed of cDNA or gDNA derived from T cells, B-cell-depleted T cells, or PBMCs. Subjects who had been exposed to COVID-19, were actively infected with it, or had recovered from it provided the deeply sampled blood TCRbeta repertoires that made up the dataset. A freely available public database, intended as a resource for researchers studying the immune response to SARS-CoV-2, is where the repertoires were released. The samples were drawn from the first 160 participants of the ongoing ImmuneRACE study and from about 1,200 subjects provided by 6 global collaborators. A de-identified subject ID, COVID-19 status, age in years and sex were almost always included in the sample metadata. Where available, HLA class I and class II types were taken from metadata supplied by the sample provider and were not determined by assay-based typing. General study outcomes and caveats: The amount of clinical and demographic metadata varied by source and participant and was provided uncurated.

This TCR was recovered from a woman in her seventies with COVID-19, enrolled during active disease. Sequenced: peripheral blood.

The CDR3 region: CASSTRGLDIQYF. The DNA sequence follows: TGCGCCAGCAGCACCAGGGGGCTCGACATTCAGTACTTC. The chain links TRBV5-1 with TRBJ2-4; TRBD1 matches 8 bases in the middle. The CDR3 contains 13 residues, cysteine and phenylalanine counted. Kept here is only the CDR3 DNA, which spans 39 bases and is read in frame from base 1. In the germline V gene, CDR1 corresponds to SGHRS and CDR2 to YFSETQ. V trim: 4 bases; J trim: 8 bases; unmatched bases: 5.